A selection of T cell receptor beta chains follows, all from one sample in a study of T cell responses to AZD1222 COVID-19 vaccine. The protocol was immunoSEQ multiplex PCR, while the TCRdb copy is restricted to in-frame clones and leaves out a portion. The repertoire holds some 140,000 clones, 93% seen once, with 3.1% in the top ten. This specimen was peripheral blood, taken on day 0 of AZD1222 vaccination. The receptor source for this set is an adult in good health. CDR3s include the opening cysteine and the closing phenylalanine or tryptophan. Each record gives: D gene, J gene, V gene, CDR3 protein, CDR3 DNA. A D gene is named only where the DNA matches it firmly.

D gene: .; J gene: TRBJ2-7; V gene: TRBV27; CDR3 protein: CASSLSGQTFLEQYF; CDR3 DNA: TGTGCCAGCAGTTTATCTGGACAGACCTTTCTCGAGCAGTACTTC
D gene: .; J gene: TRBJ2-3; V gene: TRBV6-4; CDR3 protein: CASSRGRADTQYF; CDR3 DNA: TGTGCCAGCAGCAGGGGAAGAGCAGATACGCAGTATTTT
D gene: .; J gene: TRBJ1-2; V gene: TRBV2; CDR3 protein: CASSEGDLHYGYTF; CDR3 DNA: TGTGCCAGCAGTGAAGGAGACTTACACTATGGCTACACCTTC
D gene: .; J gene: TRBJ2-2; V gene: TRBV4-2; CDR3 protein: CASSQDRVAGELFF; CDR3 DNA: TGTGCCAGCAGCCAAGACAGGGTCGCCGGGGAGCTGTTTTTT
D gene: TRBD1; J gene: TRBJ1-1; V gene: TRBV7-3; CDR3 protein: CASSLAGQGRPEAFF; CDR3 DNA: TGTGCCAGCAGCTTAGCTGGACAGGGGCGGCCTGAAGCTTTCTTT
D gene: .; J gene: TRBJ1-6; V gene: TRBV5-5; CDR3 protein: CASSLVSGVRNSPLHF; CDR3 DNA: TGTGCCAGCAGCTTGGTTTCAGGGGTCCGTAATTCACCCCTCCACTTT
D gene: .; J gene: TRBJ2-2; V gene: TRBV7-7; CDR3 protein: CASSFSFPAGELFF; CDR3 DNA: TGTGCTAGCAGCTTTTCTTTTCCCGCCGGGGAGCTGTTTTTT
D gene: .; J gene: TRBJ1-1; V gene: TRBV28; CDR3 protein: CASSLSRLRQINTEAFF; CDR3 DNA: TGTGCCAGCAGTTTGTCCCGACTACGACAGATTAACACTGAAGCTTTCTTT
D gene: .; J gene: TRBJ1-5; V gene: TRBV19; CDR3 protein: CASSIGAGRGSNQPQHF; CDR3 DNA: TGTGCCAGTAGTATAGGGGCAGGGAGAGGAAGCAATCAGCCCCAGCATTTT
D gene: TRBD2; J gene: TRBJ2-4; V gene: TRBV4-1; CDR3 protein: CASSQGGGLAPLAKNIQYF; CDR3 DNA: TGCGCCAGCAGCCAAGGCGGGGGACTAGCTCCCCTGGCCAAAAACATTCAGTACTTC
D gene: .; J gene: TRBJ2-2; V gene: TRBV6-5; CDR3 protein: CASSLLGGPGELFF; CDR3 DNA: TGTGCCAGCAGTTTACTCGGGGGCCCCGGGGAGCTGTTTTTT
D gene: .; J gene: TRBJ1-2; V gene: TRBV4-3; CDR3 protein: CASSQELVGANSNYGYTF; CDR3 DNA: TGCGCCAGCAGCCAAGAACTAGTGGGGGCTAACTCTAACTATGGCTACACCTTC
D gene: .; J gene: TRBJ1-1; V gene: TRBV6-5; CDR3 protein: CASSYRGNTEAFF; CDR3 DNA: TGTGCCAGCAGTTACCGGGGGAACACTGAAGCTTTCTTT
D gene: TRBD1; J gene: TRBJ2-4; V gene: TRBV2; CDR3 protein: CASRPGTGRTIAKNIQYF; CDR3 DNA: TGTGCCAGCAGACCCGGGACAGGGAGAACAATAGCCAAAAACATTCAGTACTTC
D gene: .; J gene: TRBJ1-2; V gene: TRBV20-1; CDR3 protein: CSARGQGGYTF; CDR3 DNA: TGCAGTGCTAGAGGGCAGGGGGGCTACACCTTC